Described below is a single T cell receptor beta chain sequence and its context. Its antigen is not identified. The sample carries other DNA sequences with the same CDR3. This specimen comes from a study of cytomegalovirus exposure and HLA in healthy donors. Study at large: A prior study identified 117 million unique TCR beta sequences from roughly 170 million T cells.

Trimming shortened V by 3 bases and J by 3 bases, and 11 bases separated the two germline ends. CDR1 is WSHSY, CDR2 SAAADI, per germline. This CDR3 contains 14 residues. Findings and caveats of the study: Among TCR beta chains, those listed as cytomegalovirus-associated numbered 164. TCR beta chain V- and J-gene trimming was linked, in a later analysis, to a missense variant in DCLRE1C.

PCR amplification relied on 60 Vbeta primers (plus 13 Jbeta primers). This table comes from immunoSEQ multiplex PCR, and its TCRdb copy is limited to in-frame clones, with some not included. The repertoire consists of about 100,000 clones, with around 80% occurring once and the leading ten covering about 1.7%. The source material was PBMCs. The clonotype was recovered from a woman in her thirties or forties in good health and CMV-seronegative. This rearrangement joins TRBV10-2 to TRBJ1-2; possibly TRBD1 for D (5 bases). CDR3 residues: CASSDRGGDYGYTF. In DNA, the CDR3 is TGCGCCAGCAGTGATCGGGGCGGGGACTATGGCTACACCTTC.